This T cell receptor beta chain was identified during a study of ipilimumab plus nivolumab after autologous stem cell transplantation. The germline CDR1 and CDR2 sequences are MGHDK and SYGVNS. The CDR3 spans 17 residues. The ends were cut back, 6 bases at V and 5 bases at J, with 22 bases in the middle. The protocol was immunoSEQ multiplex PCR, while the TCRdb copy is restricted to in-frame clones and leaves out a portion. The table has around 19,000 clones, about 81% seen once. The TCR sequence derives from a male donor with diffuse large B-cell lymphoma. The chain links TRBV25-1 to TRBJ2-2; a weak D match, TRBD1 (7 bases). This specimen consisted of PBMCs, obtained in a trial of ipilimumab plus nivolumab as post-transplant consolidation. The CDR3 here is CASREAVRQGGTGELFF. CDR3 nucleotide sequence: TGTGCCAGCAGAGAGGCGGTGAGGCAGGGGGGAACCGGGGAGCTGTTTTTT.